The present T cell receptor (beta chain) was sequenced within a study of shared clonotypes between healthy human individuals. Whole-study results and caveats: Naive subsets usually exceeded memory subsets in estimated richness.

TCRdb keeps only in-frame clones here, not all; method: immunoSEQ multiplex PCR. The sample holds about 1.5 million clones, 95% to 99% seen once. To note about this clone: The antigen is unknown.

The source is a young man in good health. Sequencing was performed on naive CD4+ T cells sorted from blood. The subset here: CD45RA+ positively selected.

This CDR3 is CASSLGTALDQPQHF. CDR3 DNA: TGTGCCAGCAGCTTAGGGACAGCACTTGATCAGCCCCAGCATTTT. The chain has TRBV11-2 and TRBJ1-5, with D perhaps matching TRBD1 (6 bases). CDR1 is SGHAT and CDR2 is FQNNGV in the germline V gene. The CDR3 length is 15 residues. V was shortened by 1 base and J by 5 bases, with 12 bases between the two germline ends.